A single sample gave rise to the 3 T cell receptor beta chains below, sequenced in a study of a mutant IDH1 vaccine in newly diagnosed glioma. This sample's time point: week 11, during vaccination. With topical imiquimod, each dose of the vaccine consisted of 300 ug of mutant IDH1 20-mer peptide. Some clones are missing from TCRdb's copy, which holds only in-frame ones; the method was immunoSEQ multiplex PCR. The sample has 45,000 to 65,000 clones; roughly nine tenths are singletons. These receptors' antigens are unknown. The source material was PBMCs, sampled from a glioma patient whose treatment included an IDH1 peptide vaccine. These receptor sequences come from a man aged 50 or older with glioma.

The J gene is TRBJ2-6, the V gene TRBV6-1; TRBD1 is a possible D gene (6 bases). This CDR3 is 15 amino acids long. CDR1 and CDR2 (germline): MNHNS, SASEGT. Trimming cost V 6 bases and J 0 bases, with 9 bases left between them. CDR3 coding DNA: TGTGCCAGCAGAGCAGGGGACTCTGGGGCCAACGTCCTGACTTTC. Translating it yields CASRAGDSGANVLTF.

J is TRBJ2-1 and V is TRBV7-9; 8 positions match TRBD1. The CDR3 is 16 amino acids. V was clipped by 5 bases and J by 0 bases; unmatched bases: 6. The germline CDR1 and CDR2 sequences are SEHNR and FQNEAQ (reference sequence). The CDR3 coding sequence is TGTGCCAGCAGCAGCCGGACAGGGCGCTCCTACAATGAGCAGTTCTTC. Translating it yields CASSSRTGRSYNEQFF.

This rearrangement joins TRBV6-9 to TRBJ2-5; the match to TRBD2 covers 10 bases. V lost 4 bases and J lost 5; bases outside the gene matches: 10. The CDR3 is 16 amino acids. Germline CDR1 MNHGY, CDR2 SVAAGI. CDR3 nucleotides: TGTGCCAGCAGTTGTAGCGGGAGGCCCCCCCGGGAGACCCAGTACTTC. This translates into CASSCSGRPPRETQYF.